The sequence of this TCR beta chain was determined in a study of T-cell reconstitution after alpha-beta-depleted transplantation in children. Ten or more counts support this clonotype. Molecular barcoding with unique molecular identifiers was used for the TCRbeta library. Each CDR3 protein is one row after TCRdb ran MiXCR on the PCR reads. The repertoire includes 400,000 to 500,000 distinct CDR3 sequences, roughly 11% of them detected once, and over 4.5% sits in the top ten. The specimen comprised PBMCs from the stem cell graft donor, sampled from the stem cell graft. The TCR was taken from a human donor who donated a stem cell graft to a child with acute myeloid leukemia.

The CDR3 DNA is TGTGCCAGCGGCAATCGAGGGAATCAAAACATTCAGTACTTC. It translates to CASGNRGNQNIQYF. The J gene is TRBJ2-4, the V gene TRBV7-8, with D possibly matching TRBD2 (5 bases). The germline CDR1 and CDR2 sequences are SGHVS and FQNEAQ. V lost 8 bases to trimming and J lost 5 bases, with 16 bases between them. The CDR3 is 14 residues long.